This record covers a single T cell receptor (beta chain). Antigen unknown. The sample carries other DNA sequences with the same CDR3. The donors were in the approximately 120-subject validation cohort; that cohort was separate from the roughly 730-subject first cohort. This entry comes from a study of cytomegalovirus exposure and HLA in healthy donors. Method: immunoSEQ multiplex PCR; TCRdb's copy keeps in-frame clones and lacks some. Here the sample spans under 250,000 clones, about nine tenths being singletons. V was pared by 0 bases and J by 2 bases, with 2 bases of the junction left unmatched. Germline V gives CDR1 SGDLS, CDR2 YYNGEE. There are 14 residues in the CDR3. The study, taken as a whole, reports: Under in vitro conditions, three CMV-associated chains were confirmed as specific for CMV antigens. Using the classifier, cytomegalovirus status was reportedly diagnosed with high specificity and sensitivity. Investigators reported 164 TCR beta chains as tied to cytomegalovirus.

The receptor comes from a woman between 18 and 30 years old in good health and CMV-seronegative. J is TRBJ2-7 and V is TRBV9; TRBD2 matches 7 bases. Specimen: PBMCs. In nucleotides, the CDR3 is TGTGCCAGCAGCGTAGGGGGAGGGACCTACGAGCAGTACTTC. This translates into CASSVGGGTYEQYF. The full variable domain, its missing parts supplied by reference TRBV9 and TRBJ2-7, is DSGVTQTPKHLITATGQRVTLRCSPRSGDLSVYWYQQSLDQGLQFLIQYYNGEERAKGNILERFSAQQFPDLHSELNLSSLELGDSALYFCASSVGGGTYEQYFGPGTRLTVT.